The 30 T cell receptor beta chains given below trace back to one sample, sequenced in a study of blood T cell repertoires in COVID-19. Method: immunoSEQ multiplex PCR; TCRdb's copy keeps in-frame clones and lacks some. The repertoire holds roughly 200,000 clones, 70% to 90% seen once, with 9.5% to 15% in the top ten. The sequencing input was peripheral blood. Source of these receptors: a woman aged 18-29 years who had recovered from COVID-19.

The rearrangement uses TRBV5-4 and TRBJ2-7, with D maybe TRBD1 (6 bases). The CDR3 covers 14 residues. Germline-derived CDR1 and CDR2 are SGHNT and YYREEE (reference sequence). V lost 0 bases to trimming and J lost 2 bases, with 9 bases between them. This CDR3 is CASSLAGETYEQYF. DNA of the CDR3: TGTGCCAGCAGCTTGGCAGGGGAAACCTACGAGCAGTACTTC.

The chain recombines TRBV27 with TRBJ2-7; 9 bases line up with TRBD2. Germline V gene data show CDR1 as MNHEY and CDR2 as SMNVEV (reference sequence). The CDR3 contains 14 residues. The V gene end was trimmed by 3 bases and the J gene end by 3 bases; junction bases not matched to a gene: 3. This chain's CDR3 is CASSFNSGSYEQYF. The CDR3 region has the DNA TGTGCCAGCAGTTTTAATAGCGGGAGCTACGAGCAGTACTTC.

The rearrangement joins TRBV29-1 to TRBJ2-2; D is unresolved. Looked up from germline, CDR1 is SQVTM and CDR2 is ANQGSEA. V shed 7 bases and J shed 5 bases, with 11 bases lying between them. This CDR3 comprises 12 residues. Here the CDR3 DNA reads TGCAGCGCGGAAATCCTGACCGGGGAGCTGTTTTTT. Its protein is CSAEILTGELFF.

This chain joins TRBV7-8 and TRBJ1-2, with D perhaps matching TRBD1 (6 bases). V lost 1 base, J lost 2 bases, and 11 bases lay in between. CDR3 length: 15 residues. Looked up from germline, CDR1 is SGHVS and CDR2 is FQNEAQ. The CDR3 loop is CASSLVPGANYGYTF. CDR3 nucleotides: TGTGCCAGCAGCTTAGTTCCAGGGGCGAACTATGGCTACACCTTC.

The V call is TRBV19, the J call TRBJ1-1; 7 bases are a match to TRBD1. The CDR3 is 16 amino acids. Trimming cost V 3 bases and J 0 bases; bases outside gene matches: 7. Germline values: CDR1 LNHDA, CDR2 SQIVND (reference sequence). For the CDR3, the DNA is TGTGCCAGTAGTATCTTAGCAGGGGGAATGAACACTGAAGCTTTCTTT. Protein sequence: CASSILAGGMNTEAFF.

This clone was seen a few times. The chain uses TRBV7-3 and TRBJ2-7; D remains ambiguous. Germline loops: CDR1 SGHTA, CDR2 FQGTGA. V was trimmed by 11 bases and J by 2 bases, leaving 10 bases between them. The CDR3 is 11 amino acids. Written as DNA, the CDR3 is TGTGCCTCGAGGTCCCCCTACGAGCAGTACTTC. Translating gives CASRSPYEQYF.

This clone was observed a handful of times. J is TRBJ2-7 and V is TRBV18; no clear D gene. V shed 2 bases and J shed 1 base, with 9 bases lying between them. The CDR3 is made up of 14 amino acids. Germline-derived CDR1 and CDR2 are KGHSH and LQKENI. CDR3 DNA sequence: TGTGCCAGCTCACCATTACCACAATCCTACGAGCAGTACTTC. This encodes CASSPLPQSYEQYF.

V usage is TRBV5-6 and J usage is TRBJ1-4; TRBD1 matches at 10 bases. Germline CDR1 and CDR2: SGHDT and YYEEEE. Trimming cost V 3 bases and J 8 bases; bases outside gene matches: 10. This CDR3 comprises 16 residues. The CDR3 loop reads CASSSPAGTGDEKLFF. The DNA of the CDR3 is TGTGCCAGCAGCTCACCTGCCGGGACAGGGGACGAAAAACTGTTTTTT. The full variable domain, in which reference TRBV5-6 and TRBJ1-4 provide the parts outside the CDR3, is DAGVTQSPTHLIKTRGQQVTLRCSPKSGHDTVSWYQQALGQGPQFIFQYYEEEERQRGNFPDRFSGHQFPNYSSELNVNALLLGDSALYLCASSSPAGTGDEKLFFGSGTQLSVL.

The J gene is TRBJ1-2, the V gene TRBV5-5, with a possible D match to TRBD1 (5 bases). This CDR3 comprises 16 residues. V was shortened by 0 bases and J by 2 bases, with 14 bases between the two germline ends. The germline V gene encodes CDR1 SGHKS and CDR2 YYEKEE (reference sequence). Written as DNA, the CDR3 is TGTGCCAGCAGCTTGGTTGTCAGCTCAGGGAACTATGGCTACACCTTC. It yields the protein CASSLVVSSGNYGYTF.

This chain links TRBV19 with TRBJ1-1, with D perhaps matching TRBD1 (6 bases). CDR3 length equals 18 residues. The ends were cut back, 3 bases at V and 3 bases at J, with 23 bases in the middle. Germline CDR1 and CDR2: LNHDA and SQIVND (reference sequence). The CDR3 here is CASSIFRTWTETDTEAFF. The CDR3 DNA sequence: TGTGCCAGTAGTATTTTCCGTACTTGGACAGAAACGGACACTGAAGCTTTCTTT.

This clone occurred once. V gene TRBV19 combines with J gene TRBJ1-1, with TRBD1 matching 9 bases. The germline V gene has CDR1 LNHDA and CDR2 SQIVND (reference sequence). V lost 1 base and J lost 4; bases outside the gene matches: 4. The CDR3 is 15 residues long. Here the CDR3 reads CASSIGDRVGTEAFF. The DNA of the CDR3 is TGTGCCAGTAGTATAGGGGACAGGGTCGGCACTGAAGCTTTCTTT.

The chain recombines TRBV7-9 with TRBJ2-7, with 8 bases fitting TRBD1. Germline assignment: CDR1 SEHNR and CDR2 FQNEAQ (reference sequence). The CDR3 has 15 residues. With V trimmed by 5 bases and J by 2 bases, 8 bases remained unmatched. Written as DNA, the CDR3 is TGTGCCAGCAGCCCACCGACAGGGGATCCCTACGAGCAGTACTTC. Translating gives CASSPPTGDPYEQYF.

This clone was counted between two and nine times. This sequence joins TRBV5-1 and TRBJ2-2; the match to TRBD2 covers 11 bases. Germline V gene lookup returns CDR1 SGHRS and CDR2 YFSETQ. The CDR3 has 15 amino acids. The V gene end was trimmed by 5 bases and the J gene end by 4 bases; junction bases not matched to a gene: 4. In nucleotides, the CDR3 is TGCGCCAGCAGATCTAGCGGGAGGAGCACCGGGGAGCTGTTTTTT. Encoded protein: CASRSSGRSTGELFF.

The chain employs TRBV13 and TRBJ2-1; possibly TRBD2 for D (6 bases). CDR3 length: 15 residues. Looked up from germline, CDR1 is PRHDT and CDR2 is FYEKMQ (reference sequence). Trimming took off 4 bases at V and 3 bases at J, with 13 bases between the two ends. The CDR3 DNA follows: TGTGCCAGCAGCTCGGTGACTAGGGGCTACAATGAGCAGTTCTTC. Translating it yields CASSSVTRGYNEQFF.

CDR3 sequence: CASSQMGSGGNTF. As DNA, the CDR3 is TGCGCCAGCAGCCAAATGGGTTCGGGGGGGAACACCTTC. The rearrangement joins TRBV4-1 to TRBJ1-2; D is perhaps TRBD1 (5 bases). This CDR3 spans 13 amino acids. Between the trimmed V and J ends, which lost 2 bases and 12 bases, there was a span of 16 bases. Germline values: CDR1 MGHRA, CDR2 YSYEKL.

CDR3 protein: CASRLWDTTYEQYF. CDR3 coding DNA: TGTGCCAGCAGGCTCTGGGACACCACCTACGAGCAGTACTTC. The J gene is TRBJ2-7, the V gene TRBV27, with D perhaps matching TRBD1 (6 bases). The CDR3 loop spans 14 amino acids. From germline, CDR1 is MNHEY and CDR2 SMNVEV (reference sequence). The germline V and J ends were trimmed by 6 bases and 2 bases, with 14 bases remaining between them.

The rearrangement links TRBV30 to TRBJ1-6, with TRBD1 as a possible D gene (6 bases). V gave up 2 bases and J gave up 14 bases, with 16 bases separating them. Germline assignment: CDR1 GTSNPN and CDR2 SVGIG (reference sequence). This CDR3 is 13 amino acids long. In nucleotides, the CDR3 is TGTGCCTGGAGTCAAGGGGGAGGGCGGTCCCTCCACTTT. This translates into CAWSQGGGRSLHF.

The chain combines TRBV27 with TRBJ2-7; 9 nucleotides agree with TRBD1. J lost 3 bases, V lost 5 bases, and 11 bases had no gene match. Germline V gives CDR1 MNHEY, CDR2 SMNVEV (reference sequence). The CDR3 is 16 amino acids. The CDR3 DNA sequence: TGTGCCAGCAGTCCCACAGGGGGCGATTCTAGCTACGAGCAGTACTTC. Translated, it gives CASSPTGGDSSYEQYF.

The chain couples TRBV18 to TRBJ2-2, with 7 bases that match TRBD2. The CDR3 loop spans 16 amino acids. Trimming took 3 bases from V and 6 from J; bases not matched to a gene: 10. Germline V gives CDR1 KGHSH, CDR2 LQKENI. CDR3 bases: TGTGCCAGCTCACCTACCCGGGGAGGGAAAGCCGGGGAGCTGTTTTTT. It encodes CASSPTRGGKAGELFF.

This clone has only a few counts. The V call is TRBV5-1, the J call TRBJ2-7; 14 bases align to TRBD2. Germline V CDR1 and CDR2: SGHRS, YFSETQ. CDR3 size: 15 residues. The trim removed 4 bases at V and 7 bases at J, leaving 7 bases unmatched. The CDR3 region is CASSLGLAGVREQYF. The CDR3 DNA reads TGCGCCAGCAGCCTGGGACTAGCGGGAGTGCGGGAGCAGTACTTC.

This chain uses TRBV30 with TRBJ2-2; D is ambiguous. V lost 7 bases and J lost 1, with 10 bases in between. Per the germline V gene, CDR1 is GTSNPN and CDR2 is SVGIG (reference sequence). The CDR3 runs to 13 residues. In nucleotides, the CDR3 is TGTGCCTACCCAGTAAAGAACACCGGGGAGCTGTTTTTT. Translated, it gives CAYPVKNTGELFF. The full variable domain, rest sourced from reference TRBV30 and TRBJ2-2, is SQTIHQWPATLVQPVGSPLSLECTVEGTSNPNLYWYRQAAGRGLQLLFYSVGIGQISSEVPQNLSASRPQDRQFILSSKKLLLSDSGFYLCAYPVKNTGELFFGEGSRLTVL.

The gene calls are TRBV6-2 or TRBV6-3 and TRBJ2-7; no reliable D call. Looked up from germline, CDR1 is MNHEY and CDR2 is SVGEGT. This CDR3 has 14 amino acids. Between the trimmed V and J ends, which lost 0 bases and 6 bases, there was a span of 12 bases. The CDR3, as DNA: TGTGCCAGCAGTTACTCGAATCGTCTCGGCGAGCAGTACTTC. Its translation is CASSYSNRLGEQYF.

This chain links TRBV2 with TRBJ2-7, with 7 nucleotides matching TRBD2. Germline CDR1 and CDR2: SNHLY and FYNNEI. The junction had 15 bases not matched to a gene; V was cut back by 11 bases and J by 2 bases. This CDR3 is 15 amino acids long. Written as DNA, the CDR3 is TGTGCCCTCGCGGGAGACGGACGTTCGGCCTACGAGCAGTACTTC. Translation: CALAGDGRSAYEQYF.

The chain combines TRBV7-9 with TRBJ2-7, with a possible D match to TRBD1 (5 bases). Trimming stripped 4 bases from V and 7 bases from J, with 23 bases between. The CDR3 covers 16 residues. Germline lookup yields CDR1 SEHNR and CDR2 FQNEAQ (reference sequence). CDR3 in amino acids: CASSSSSDTRAGEQYF. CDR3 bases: TGTGCCAGCAGCTCCTCCTCGGACACTCGTGCAGGGGAGCAGTACTTC.

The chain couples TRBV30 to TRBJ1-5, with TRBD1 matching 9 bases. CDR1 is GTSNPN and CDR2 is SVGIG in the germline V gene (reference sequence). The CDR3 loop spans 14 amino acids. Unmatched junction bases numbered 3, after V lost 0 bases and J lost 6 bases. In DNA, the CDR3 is TGTGCCTGGAGTGTGGGACAGGGAGGTCAGCCCCAGCATTTT. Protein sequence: CAWSVGQGGQPQHF.

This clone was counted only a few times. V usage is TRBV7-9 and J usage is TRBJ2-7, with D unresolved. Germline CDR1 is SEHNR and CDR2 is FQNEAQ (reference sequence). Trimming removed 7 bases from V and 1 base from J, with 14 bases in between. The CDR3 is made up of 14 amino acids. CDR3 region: CASTPRGRSYEQYF. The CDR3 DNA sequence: TGTGCCAGCACCCCTCGCGGCAGATCCTACGAGCAGTACTTC.

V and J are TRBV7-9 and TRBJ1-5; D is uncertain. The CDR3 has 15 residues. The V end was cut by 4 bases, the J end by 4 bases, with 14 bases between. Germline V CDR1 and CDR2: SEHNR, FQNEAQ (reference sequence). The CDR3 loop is CASSSTSPGNQPQHF. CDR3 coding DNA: TGTGCCAGCAGCTCGACTTCTCCCGGGAATCAGCCCCAGCATTTT. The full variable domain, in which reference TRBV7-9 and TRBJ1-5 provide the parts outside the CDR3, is DTGVSQNPRHKITKRGQNVTFRCDPISEHNRLYWYRQTLGQGPEFLTYFQNEAQLEKSRLLSDRFSAERPKGSFSTLEIQRTEQGDSAMYLCASSSTSPGNQPQHFGDGTRLSIL.

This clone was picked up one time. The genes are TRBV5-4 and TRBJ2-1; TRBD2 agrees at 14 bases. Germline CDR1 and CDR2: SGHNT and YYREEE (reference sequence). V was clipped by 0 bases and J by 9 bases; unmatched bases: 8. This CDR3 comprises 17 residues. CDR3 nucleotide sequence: TGTGCCAGCAGCTTGGCATCCGGGACTAGCGGGAGTGTTGAGCAGTTCTTC. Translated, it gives CASSLASGTSGSVEQFF.

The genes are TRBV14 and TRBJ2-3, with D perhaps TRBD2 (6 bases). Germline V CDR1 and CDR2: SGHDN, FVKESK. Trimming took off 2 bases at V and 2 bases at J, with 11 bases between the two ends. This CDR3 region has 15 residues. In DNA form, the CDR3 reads TGTGCCAGCAGCCAACTGGGGGGTGTCACAGATACGCAGTATTTT. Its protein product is CASSQLGGVTDTQYF.

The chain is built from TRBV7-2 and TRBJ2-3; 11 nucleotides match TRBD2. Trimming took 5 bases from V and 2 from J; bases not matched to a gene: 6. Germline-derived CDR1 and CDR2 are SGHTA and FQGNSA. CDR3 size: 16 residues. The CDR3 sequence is CASSKGLAEVTDTQYF. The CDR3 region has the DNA TGTGCCAGCAGCAAGGGACTAGCGGAAGTCACAGATACGCAGTATTTT.